The 9 T cell receptor beta chains reported below all come from one sample, sequenced in a study of Ad26.COV2.S vaccination and SARS-CoV-2 variants. Treatment given: approximately 18 received Ad26.COV2.S at low or high dose, single or two shots; about 5 received placebo; per-sample allocation not given. Vaccine and placebo recipients were sampled on day 63 after the first injection. Profiling relied on immunoSEQ multiplex PCR, and the TCRdb table lists in-frame clones only, not all of them. Of approximately 300,000 clones listed, roughly 84% are singletons. The sequenced sample was peripheral blood, obtained in a trial of Ad26.COV2.S vaccine versus placebo. These receptors were taken from a person aged 18 to 59 who received the Ad26.COV2.S COVID-19 vaccine or a placebo.

The rearrangement joins TRBV10-3 to TRBJ2-5, with 12 bases fitting TRBD1. J lost 4 bases, V lost 6 bases, and 6 bases had no gene match. The germline V gene has CDR1 ENHRY and CDR2 SYGVKD. The CDR3 totals 15 residues. The CDR3 DNA is TGTGCCATCAGGGGACAGGGGGCTGGTGGAGAGACCCAGTACTTC. Translation: CAIRGQGAGGETQYF.

For the CDR3, the DNA is TGTGCCAGCAGTTTTATCGACAGGGGGCTCGCTGGCTACACCTTC. Translation gives CASSFIDRGLAGYTF. This chain connects TRBV27 to TRBJ1-2; 10 bases match TRBD1. The germline CDR1 and CDR2 sequences are MNHEY and SMNVEV (reference sequence). The ends lost 3 bases at V and 7 bases at J; junction bases unmatched: 8. CDR3 length equals 15 residues.

This chain connects TRBV25-1 to TRBJ2-3; the D gene is possibly TRBD1 (5 bases). The CDR3 totals 14 residues. Per the germline V gene, CDR1 is MGHDK and CDR2 is SYGVNS. The V end was cut by 9 bases, the J end by 4 bases, with 17 bases between. The CDR3 spells CASRGYGAADTQYF. CDR3 DNA sequence: TGTGCCAGTCGAGGCTATGGGGCAGCAGATACGCAGTATTTT. The full variable domain, its missing parts supplied by reference TRBV25-1 and TRBJ2-3, is EADIYQTPRYLVIGTGKKITLECSQTMGHDKMYWYQQDPGMELHLIHYSYGVNSTEKGDLSSESTVSRIRTEHFPLTLESARPSHTSQYLCASRGYGAADTQYFGPGTRLTVL.

The chain is built from TRBV3-1 (or the pseudogene TRBV3-2) and TRBJ2-7; 10 bases are a match to TRBD1. The J segment lost 6 bases and the V segment lost 1 base, leaving 0 bases of the junction unmatched. This CDR3 is built from 13 residues. The germline V gene has CDR1 LGHDT and CDR2 YNNKEL (reference sequence). CDR3 DNA: TGTGCCAGCAGCCAAGGGGACAGGGGCGAGCAGTACTTC. This codes for CASSQGDRGEQYF.

The rearrangement links TRBV5-1 to TRBJ1-1, with unresolved D. Germline assignment: CDR1 SGHRS and CDR2 YFSETQ. This CDR3 has 16 amino acids. The V gene lost 0 bases and the J gene lost 3 bases, with 15 bases spanning the gap. This chain's CDR3 is CASSLVGGERDTEAFF. Here the CDR3 DNA reads TGCGCCAGCAGCTTGGTCGGCGGAGAGCGGGACACTGAAGCTTTCTTT.

The chain couples TRBV27 to TRBJ1-2; D may be TRBD1 (5 bases). V lost 6 bases to trimming and J lost 7 bases, with 18 bases between them. CDR3 length equals 14 residues. CDR1 and CDR2 from the germline V gene are MNHEY and SMNVEV (reference sequence). CDR3 loop: CASRQDRAAAGYTF. Here the CDR3 DNA reads TGTGCCAGCAGACAGGACCGGGCCGCAGCTGGCTACACCTTC.

J is TRBJ2-2 and V is TRBV6-5; D tentatively reads TRBD1 or TRBD2 (5 bases each). Per the germline V gene, CDR1 is MNHEY and CDR2 is SVGAGI. The CDR3 sequence is 13 residues long. The V end lost 7 bases, the J end lost 3 bases, and 9 bases lay between the germline ends. This chain's CDR3 is CASKGTDTGELFF. CDR3 coding DNA: TGTGCCAGCAAAGGGACGGACACCGGGGAGCTGTTTTTT.

Turning to this clone: Given a much more abundant clone one base away, this may be a read error. This chain connects TRBV25-1 to TRBJ2-3; TRBD2 matches at 10 bases. The CDR3 consists of 14 residues. Per the germline V gene, CDR1 is MGHDK and CDR2 is SYGVNS. The J segment lost 1 base and the V segment lost 5 bases, leaving 0 bases of the junction unmatched. In DNA, the CDR3 is TGTGCCAGCAGTAGCGGGGGGGGCACAGATACGCAGTATTTT. It yields the protein CASSSGGGTDTQYF. Full variable domain (remainder filled in from reference TRBV25-1 and TRBJ2-3): EADIYQTPRYLVIGTGKKITLECSQTMGHDKMYWYQQDPGMELHLIHYSYGVNSTEKGDLSSESTVSRIRTEHFPLTLESARPSHTSQYLCASSSGGGTDTQYFGPGTRLTVL.

This clone was seen just once. The genes are TRBV6-2 or TRBV6-3 and TRBJ1-2; possible D gene TRBD1, 5 bases. The CDR3 is 14 residues long. Germline loops: CDR1 MNHEY, CDR2 SVGEGT. V was cut by 6 bases and J by 4 bases, with 15 bases left in between. The CDR3 DNA reads TGTGCCAGCAGCATGGGGGGGAATGTCTATGGCTACACCTTC. Residues: CASSMGGNVYGYTF.